Given below is one TCR beta chain in context. What it recognizes is unknown. The data are from a study of cytomegalovirus exposure and HLA in healthy donors. The study, taken as a whole, reports: Equally common other TCR beta chains were less clonally expanded than HLA-associated ones, a later analysis found. In a later analysis, TCR beta V- and J-gene trimming was associated with a missense DCLRE1C variant. As a later analysis revealed, most CMV-associated TCR beta chains appeared HLA-restricted.

Nominal health characterized the donors when sampled, though unrecorded immune exposures were likely. Germline-derived CDR1 and CDR2 are SGHRS and YFSETQ. The CDR3 sequence is 13 residues long. V was cut by 4 bases and J by 10 bases, with 15 bases left in between. The PCR used 60 Vbeta and 13 Jbeta primers. The assay was immunoSEQ multiplex PCR, and TCRdb's table has in-frame clones only and misses some. This repertoire shows 150,000 to 200,000 clones, around 79% found once; its top ten account for around 1%. Material: PBMCs. The source of this sequence is a woman in her forties or fifties in good health and CMV-seropositive. This chain joins TRBV5-1 and TRBJ2-1, with D perhaps matching TRBD2 (6 bases). CDR3 nucleotides: TGCGCCAGCAGCCTAAATCGCGGGGACGAGCAGTTCTTC. Amino acid sequence: CASSLNRGDEQFF.